This T cell receptor beta chain was sequenced during a study of molecular identifiers for immune sequencing clone quantification. Whole-study context: Replicates involved a five-way split of RNA from 20,000 or 100,000 naive CD8 cells, with sequencing of four.

TCRdb re-analysed the PCR reads in MiXCR, keeping a single row per CDR3 protein. Of about 36,000 distinct CDR3 sequences listed, 18% were seen once; the top ten hold approximately 6.7%. Many counts were recorded for this clonotype. The receptor comes from a human donor in good health. Some libraries in this study had Jurkat cell RNA spiked in. The specimen was naive CD8+ T cells from blood, with Jurkat cell RNA spiked in. The subset is: FACS-sorted CD8+CD4-CCR7+CD45RA+ naive T cells.

CDR3 protein: CASSQDRGLYNEQFF. CDR3 nucleotides: TGCGCCAGCAGCCAAGACAGGGGACTCTACAATGAGCAGTTCTTC. The J gene is TRBJ2-1, the V gene TRBV4-3; tentatively, D is TRBD1 or TRBD2 (6 bases each). CDR3 length: 15 amino acids. Per the germline V gene, CDR1 is LGHNA and CDR2 is YSLEER. Trimming left V 0 bases short and J 3 bases short, with 9 bases between.